The 23 T cell receptor beta chains reported below all come from one sample, sequenced in a study of Ad26.COV2.S vaccination and SARS-CoV-2 variants. Treatment meaning: some 20 received Ad26.COV2.S at low or high dose, single or two shots; about 5 received placebo; per-sample allocation not given. Sampling occurred on day 63 after the first vaccine or placebo injection. Assay: immunoSEQ multiplex PCR; the TCRdb copy retains only in-frame clones and omits some. This sample has approximately 480,000 clones; around 88% occur once, and the top ten carry roughly 13%. This material consisted of peripheral blood, taken in a trial of Ad26.COV2.S vaccine versus placebo. The receptors stem from a person between 18 and 65 years old who received the Ad26.COV2.S COVID-19 vaccine or a placebo.

The V call is TRBV25-1, the J call TRBJ1-4, with D perhaps matching TRBD1 (6 bases). The CDR3 runs 13 residues. Germline V gene sequence: CDR1 MGHDK, CDR2 SYGVNS. With 7 bases removed from V and 7 bases from J, the gap between germline ends came to 13 bases. The DNA of the CDR3 is TGTGCCAGCACCGGAACCAGGGGTGAAAAACTGTTTTTT. As protein: CASTGTRGEKLFF.

This chain joins TRBV5-4 and TRBJ2-3, with a tentative D call TRBD2 (5 bases). CDR3 length: 14 residues. Trimming removed 3 bases from V and 8 bases from J, with 16 bases in between. The germline gives CDR1 SGHNT, CDR2 YYREEE (reference sequence). The DNA of the CDR3 is TGTGCCAGCAGCTCGGAGGCTAGCTCCGGTACGCAGTATTTT. Translated, it gives CASSSEASSGTQYF.

V is TRBV7-3 and J is TRBJ1-2; weak D call: TRBD1 (6 bases). The CDR3 is made up of 14 amino acids. V was cut by 5 bases and J by 7 bases, with 17 bases left in between. The germline gives CDR1 SGHTA, CDR2 FQGTGA. Here the CDR3 DNA reads TGTGCCAGCAGCCCACAGGGCCAGGGAGGTGGCTACACCTTC. It codes for CASSPQGQGGGYTF. Full variable domain (outside the CDR3, taken from reference TRBV7-3 and TRBJ1-2): GAGVSQTPSNKVTEKGKYVELRCDPISGHTALYWYRQSLGQGPEFLIYFQGTGAADDSGLPNDRFFAVRPEGSVSTLKIQRTERGDSAVYLCASSPQGQGGGYTFGSGTRLTVV.

V is TRBV7-9 and J is TRBJ2-1; no clear D. V was shortened by 2 bases and J by 7 bases, with 3 bases between the two germline ends. Germline V gene sequence: CDR1 SEHNR, CDR2 FQNEAQ (reference sequence). This CDR3 has 11 amino acids. The chain's CDR3 is CASSLLNEQFF. CDR3 nucleotides: TGTGCCAGCAGCTTATTAAATGAGCAGTTCTTC.

This clone was observed once. This chain connects TRBV5-8 to TRBJ1-4; D possibly corresponds to TRBD1 (5 bases). The CDR3 contains 14 residues. CDR1 SGHTS and CDR2 YDEGEE come from the germline V gene. V gave up 3 bases and J gave up 7 bases, with 13 bases separating them. CDR3 amino acids: CASSWDFMGEKLFF. In nucleotides, the CDR3 is TGTGCCAGCAGCTGGGACTTTATGGGTGAAAAACTGTTTTTT.

In this sample, this clone turned up once. This rearrangement joins TRBV5-1 to TRBJ2-4; 12 nucleotides align to TRBD2. V shed 3 bases, J shed 8 bases, and the junction held 3 bases outside the gene matches. Germline assignment: CDR1 SGHRS and CDR2 YFSETQ. The CDR3 length is 14 residues. CDR3: CASSWGLAGDIQYF. DNA of the CDR3: TGCGCCAGCAGCTGGGGACTAGCGGGCGACATTCAGTACTTC.

The chain employs TRBV5-4 and TRBJ1-1; a possible D gene is TRBD1 (5 bases). The CDR3 contains 15 residues. The germline gives CDR1 SGHNT, CDR2 YYREEE (reference sequence). The germline V and J ends were trimmed by 5 bases and 0 bases, with 14 bases remaining between them. CDR3 amino acids: CASRAGAYLNTEAFF. CDR3 nucleotide sequence: TGTGCCAGCAGGGCCGGGGCTTACTTGAACACTGAAGCTTTCTTT.

The chain is built from TRBV6-2 or TRBV6-3 and TRBJ1-5; possibly TRBD1 for D (5 bases). Per the germline V gene, CDR1 is MNHEY and CDR2 is SVGEGT. V gave up 4 bases and J gave up 8 bases, with 15 bases separating them. The CDR3 is 14 residues long. CDR3 in amino acids: CASSSSRAREPQHF. In DNA, the CDR3 is TGTGCCAGCAGTTCCAGCAGGGCCAGGGAGCCCCAGCATTTT.

The chain uses TRBV25-1 and TRBJ2-2; D is unclear. CDR3 length: 16 amino acids. Germline V gene sequence: CDR1 MGHDK, CDR2 SYGVNS. The germline V and J ends were trimmed by 2 bases and 1 base, with 11 bases remaining between them. The CDR3 spells CASSETLGRNTGELFF. CDR3 DNA: TGTGCCAGCAGTGAAACCCTGGGTCGGAACACCGGGGAGCTGTTTTTT.

This chain links TRBV6-5 with TRBJ1-1; tentative D call: TRBD1 (5 bases). The V end was cut by 4 bases, the J end by 0 bases, with 15 bases between. This CDR3 has 16 amino acids. Germline V gene lookup returns CDR1 MNHEY and CDR2 SVGAGI. The CDR3 coding sequence is TGTGCCAGCAGTTCTGCCGGGGGACTTGTGAACACTGAAGCTTTCTTT. It specifies CASSSAGGLVNTEAFF.

V and J are TRBV9 and TRBJ2-6; unclear D gene. This CDR3 has 18 residues. V shed 4 bases and J shed 1 base, with 18 bases lying between them. CDR1 is SGDLS and CDR2 is YYNGEE in the germline V gene. CDR3 coding DNA: TGTGCCAGCAGCCCCCCTTTTGGGCGTTTGTCTGGGGCCAACGTCCTGACTTTC. Encoded protein: CASSPPFGRLSGANVLTF.

The chain combines TRBV19 with TRBJ1-2; D is uncertain. The CDR3 covers 12 residues. V lost 7 bases to trimming and J lost 6 bases, with 12 bases between them. Per germline, CDR1 LNHDA and CDR2 SQIVND (reference sequence). The CDR3 DNA sequence: TGTGCCAGTACCGACGACCGGGATGGCTACACCTTC. Its translation: CASTDDRDGYTF.

The chain has TRBV5-1 and TRBJ2-2; no clear D gene. CDR1 is SGHRS and CDR2 is YFSETQ in the germline V gene. This CDR3 is 13 amino acids long. V gave up 3 bases and J gave up 3 bases, with 6 bases separating them. The CDR3 loop reads CASSSRDTGELFF. CDR3 sequence (DNA): TGCGCCAGCAGCTCCAGAGACACCGGGGAGCTGTTTTTT.

This sequence joins TRBV7-9 and TRBJ2-7; 8 bases agree with TRBD2. Germline V gives CDR1 SEHNR, CDR2 FQNEAQ (reference sequence). V trimming: 0 bases; J trimming: 1 base; junction bases outside the gene matches: 5. The CDR3 contains 16 residues. CDR3 nucleotide sequence: TGTGCCAGCAGCTTAGCAGCGGGGGTGCTTTCCTACGAGCAGTACTTC. This codes for CASSLAAGVLSYEQYF.

V is TRBV7-2 and J is TRBJ2-7; possibly TRBD2 for D (5 bases). Germline V gene data show CDR1 as SGHTA and CDR2 as FQGNSA. V was shortened by 5 bases and J by 0 bases, with 14 bases between the two germline ends. The CDR3 runs to 15 residues. As DNA, the CDR3 is TGTGCCAGCAGCCCCGGCGGGCCAACCTCCTACGAGCAGTACTTC. Its translation is CASSPGGPTSYEQYF.

The chain combines TRBV7-8 with TRBJ2-3, with D perhaps matching TRBD1 or TRBD2 (5 bases each). In germline, CDR1 is SGHVS, CDR2 FQNEAQ. With 11 bases removed from V and 3 bases from J, the gap between germline ends came to 15 bases. The CDR3 is 13 residues long. The CDR3 is CAANGGPTDTQYF. The CDR3, as DNA: TGTGCCGCCAATGGGGGACCAACAGATACGCAGTATTTT.

The chain uses TRBV7-6 and TRBJ2-3; D possibly corresponds to TRBD1 (6 bases). CDR1 SGHVS and CDR2 FNYEAQ come from the germline V gene. Between the trimmed V and J ends, which lost 5 bases and 2 bases, there was a span of 20 bases. CDR3 length: 17 residues. As DNA, the CDR3 is TGTGCCAGCAGCCGCGCCAGGCAGGGGTCTTACACAGATACGCAGTATTTT. Its protein is CASSRARQGSYTDTQYF. Full variable domain (outside the CDR3, taken from reference TRBV7-6 and TRBJ2-3): GAGVSQSPRYKVTKRGQDVALRCDPISGHVSLYWYRQALGQGPEFLTYFNYEAQQDKSGLPNDRFSAERPEGSISTLTIQRTEQRDSAMYRCASSRARQGSYTDTQYFGPGTRLTVL.

This clone appeared a single time. The chain uses TRBV28 and TRBJ1-1; D remains unclear. This CDR3 comprises 12 residues. Germline loops: CDR1 MDHEN, CDR2 SYDVKM. V lost 0 bases, J lost 4 bases, and 3 bases lay in between. The CDR3 coding sequence is TGTGCCAGCAGTTTATGGGTCACTGAAGCTTTCTTT. Its translation: CASSLWVTEAFF.

The V and J genes are TRBV7-6 and TRBJ2-2; the match to TRBD2 covers 10 bases. V dropped 3 bases and J dropped 5; count of bases not matched to a gene: 3. The CDR3 extends over 15 amino acids. Germline lookup yields CDR1 SGHVS and CDR2 FNYEAQ. CDR3 loop: CASSLASGRTGELFF. CDR3 bases: TGTGCCAGCAGCTTGGCTAGCGGGAGAACCGGGGAGCTGTTTTTT.

This sequence joins TRBV19 and TRBJ2-3; D gene ambiguous. Germline CDR1 reads LNHDA; CDR2 reads SQIVND (reference sequence). Trimming left V 6 bases short and J 0 bases short, with 10 bases between. The CDR3 covers 14 residues. CDR3 protein: CASRATASTDTQYF. CDR3 sequence (DNA): TGTGCCAGTAGGGCCACGGCTAGCACAGATACGCAGTATTTT.

This clone came up a few times. The chain joins TRBV30 to TRBJ2-7, with D possibly being TRBD2 (6 bases). The CDR3 consists of 12 residues. Germline CDR1 is GTSNPN and CDR2 is SVGIG (reference sequence). The V gene lost 7 bases and the J gene lost 0 bases, with 10 bases spanning the gap. CDR3 residues: CASGSYSYEQYF. The CDR3, as DNA: TGTGCCTCCGGGAGTTACTCCTACGAGCAGTACTTC.

The chain couples TRBV28 to TRBJ2-7, with 7 bases identical to TRBD1. This CDR3 has 13 residues. The V gene end was trimmed by 10 bases and the J gene end by 2 bases; junction bases not matched to a gene: 8. Germline V gene lookup returns CDR1 MDHEN and CDR2 SYDVKM. The CDR3 coding sequence is TGTGCCATCTCCGGGACAGCCCCCTACGAGCAGTACTTC. Its protein product is CAISGTAPYEQYF.

About this clone: Other nucleotide sequences from this sample produce the same CDR3. The J gene is TRBJ1-1, the V gene TRBV7-9; D uncertain. Germline V gene data show CDR1 as SEHNR and CDR2 as FQNEAQ (reference sequence). There are 13 residues in the CDR3. Trimming removed 0 bases from V and 3 bases from J, with 5 bases in between. CDR3 protein: CASSLAGDTEAFF. CDR3 bases: TGTGCCAGCAGCTTAGCTGGGGACACTGAAGCTTTCTTT.